This T cell receptor (beta chain) comes out of a study of OX40 agonist ivuxolimab in advanced cancers. Background on the study: Across the patients, intravenous ivuxolimab was delivered every 2 weeks at 0.01 to 10 mg/kg. Overall study results and limits: Among some nonresponders, normalized T-cell clonal expansion was also low. On average, a greater number of expanded clones characterised CD8+ T cells relative to CD4+.

Using immunoSEQ multiplex PCR, the repertoire was profiled, and TCRdb retains in-frame clones only, with some absent. The repertoire holds over 70,000 clones, with 85% to 90% as singletons. A word on this clone: The antigen is undetermined.

J was trimmed by 3 bases and V by 4 bases; bases with no gene match: 3. The CDR3 has 15 residues. Germline V CDR1 and CDR2: ENHRY, SYGVKD. This receptor was taken from an adult with an advanced solid tumor such as melanoma, head and neck, liver or kidney cancer. Sequences were derived from CD4+ or CD8+ T cells sorted from blood, sampled in a trial of the OX40 agonist ivuxolimab. The chain combines TRBV10-3 with TRBJ2-3; TRBD1 aligns across 11 bases. The CDR3 is CAISGGQGATDTQYF. The CDR3 bases are TGTGCCATCAGTGGTGGACAGGGGGCGACAGATACGCAGTATTTT.